This T cell receptor beta chain comes out of a study of OX40 agonist ivuxolimab in advanced cancers. The CDR3 sequence is 15 residues long. V dropped 0 bases and J dropped 1 base, with 7 bases sitting between them. Germline V gene lookup returns CDR1 SGDLS and CDR2 YYNGEE. TCRdb's copy holds only in-frame clones and misses some; the assay was immunoSEQ multiplex PCR. The sample lists over 95,000 clones; 80% to 90% were seen once. The rearrangement links TRBV9 to TRBJ2-2; D is ambiguous. The clonotype comes from an adult with an advanced solid tumor such as melanoma, head and neck, liver or kidney cancer. The specimen comprised CD4+ or CD8+ T cells sorted from blood, sampled in a trial of the OX40 agonist ivuxolimab. This chain's CDR3 is CASSVEARNTGELFF. The DNA for the CDR3 is TGTGCCAGCAGCGTAGAGGCAAGGAACACCGGGGAGCTGTTTTTT.